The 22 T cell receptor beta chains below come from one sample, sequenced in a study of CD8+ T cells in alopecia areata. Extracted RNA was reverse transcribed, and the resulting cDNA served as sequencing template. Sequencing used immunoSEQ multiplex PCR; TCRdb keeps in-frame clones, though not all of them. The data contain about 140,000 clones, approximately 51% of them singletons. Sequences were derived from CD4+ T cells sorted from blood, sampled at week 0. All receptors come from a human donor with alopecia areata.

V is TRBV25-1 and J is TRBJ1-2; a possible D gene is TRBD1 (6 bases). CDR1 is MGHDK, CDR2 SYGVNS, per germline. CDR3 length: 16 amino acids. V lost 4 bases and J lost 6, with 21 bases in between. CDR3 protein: CASSALGGPLRDGYTF. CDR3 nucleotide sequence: TGTGCCAGCAGTGCTTTAGGGGGGCCACTCCGGGATGGCTACACCTTC.

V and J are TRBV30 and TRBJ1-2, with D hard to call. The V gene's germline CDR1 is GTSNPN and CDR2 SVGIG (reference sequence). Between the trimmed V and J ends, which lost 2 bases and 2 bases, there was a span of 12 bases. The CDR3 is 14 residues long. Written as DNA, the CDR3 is TGTGCCTGGAGTCCCGGACTTGTCAACTATGGCTACACCTTC. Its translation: CAWSPGLVNYGYTF.

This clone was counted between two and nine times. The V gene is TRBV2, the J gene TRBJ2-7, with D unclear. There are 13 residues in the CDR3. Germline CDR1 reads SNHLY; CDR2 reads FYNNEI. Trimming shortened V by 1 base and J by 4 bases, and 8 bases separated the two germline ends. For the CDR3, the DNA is TGTGCCAGCAGTGAAGGAACCACATACGAGCAGTACTTC. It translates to CASSEGTTYEQYF.

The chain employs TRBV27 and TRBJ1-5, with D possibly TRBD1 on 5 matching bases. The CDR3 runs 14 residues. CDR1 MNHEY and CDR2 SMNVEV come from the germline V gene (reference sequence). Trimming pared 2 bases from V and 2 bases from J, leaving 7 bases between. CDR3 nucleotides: TGTGCCAGCAGTTTACTAGGGGGCAATCAGCCCCAGCATTTT. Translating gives CASSLLGGNQPQHF.

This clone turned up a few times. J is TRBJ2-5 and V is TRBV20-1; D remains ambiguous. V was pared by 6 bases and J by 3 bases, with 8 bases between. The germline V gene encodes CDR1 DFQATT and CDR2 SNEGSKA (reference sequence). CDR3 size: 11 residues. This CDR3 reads CSAIDKETQYF. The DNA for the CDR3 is TGCAGTGCGATCGACAAAGAGACCCAGTACTTC.

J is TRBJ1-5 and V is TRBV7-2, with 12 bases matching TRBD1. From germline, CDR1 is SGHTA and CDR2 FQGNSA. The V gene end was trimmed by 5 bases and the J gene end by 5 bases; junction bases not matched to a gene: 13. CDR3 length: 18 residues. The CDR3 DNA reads TGTGCCAGCAGCCCAGGACCCGGGACAGGGGGCATCCATCAGCCCCAGCATTTT. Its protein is CASSPGPGTGGIHQPQHF.

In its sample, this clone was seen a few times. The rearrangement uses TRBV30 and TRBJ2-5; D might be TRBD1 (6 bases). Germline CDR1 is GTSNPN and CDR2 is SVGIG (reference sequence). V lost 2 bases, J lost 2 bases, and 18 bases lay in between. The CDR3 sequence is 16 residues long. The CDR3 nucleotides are TGTGCCTGGAGTTCTCCATGGGGACAAGGGCAAGAGACCCAGTACTTC. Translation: CAWSSPWGQGQETQYF. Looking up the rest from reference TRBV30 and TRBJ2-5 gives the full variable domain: SQTIHQWPATLVQPVGSPLSLECTVEGTSNPNLYWYRQAAGRGLQLLFYSVGIGQISSEVPQNLSASRPQDRQFILSSKKLLLSDSGFYLCAWSSPWGQGQETQYFGPGTRLLVL.

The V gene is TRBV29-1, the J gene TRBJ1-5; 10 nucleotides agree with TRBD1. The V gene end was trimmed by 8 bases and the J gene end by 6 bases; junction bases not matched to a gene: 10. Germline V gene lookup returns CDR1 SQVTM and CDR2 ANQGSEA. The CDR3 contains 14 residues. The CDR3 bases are TGCAGCCTAAGGGACAGGGGCTTCGGTCAGCCCCAGCATTTT. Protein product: CSLRDRGFGQPQHF.

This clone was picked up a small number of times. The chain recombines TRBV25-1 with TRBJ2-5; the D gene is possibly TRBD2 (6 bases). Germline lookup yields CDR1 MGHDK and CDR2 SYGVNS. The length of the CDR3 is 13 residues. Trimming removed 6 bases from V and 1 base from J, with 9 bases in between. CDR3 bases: TGTGCCAGCAGACTTAGCGGCCAAGAGACCCAGTACTTC. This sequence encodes CASRLSGQETQYF.

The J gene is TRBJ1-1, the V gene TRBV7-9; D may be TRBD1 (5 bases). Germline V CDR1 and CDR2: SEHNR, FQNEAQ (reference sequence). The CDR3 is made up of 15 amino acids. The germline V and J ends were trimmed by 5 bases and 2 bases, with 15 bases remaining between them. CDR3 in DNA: TGTGCCAGCAGCCGTACCGCGGGGGTAAACACTGAAGCTTTCTTT. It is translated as CASSRTAGVNTEAFF.

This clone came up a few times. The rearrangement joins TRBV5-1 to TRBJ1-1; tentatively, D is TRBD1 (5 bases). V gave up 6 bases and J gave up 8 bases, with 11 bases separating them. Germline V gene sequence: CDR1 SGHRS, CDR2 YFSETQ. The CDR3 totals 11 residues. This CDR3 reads CASNDRSEAFF. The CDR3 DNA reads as TGCGCCAGCAACGACAGAAGCGAAGCTTTCTTT.

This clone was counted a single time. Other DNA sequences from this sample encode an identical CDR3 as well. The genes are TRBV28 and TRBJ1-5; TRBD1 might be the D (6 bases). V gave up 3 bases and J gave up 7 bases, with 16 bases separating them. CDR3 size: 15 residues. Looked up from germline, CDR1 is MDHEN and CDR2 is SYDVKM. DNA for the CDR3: TGTGCCAGCAGTTTCCCCGGGGGGGGCGGGCAGCCCCAGCATTTT. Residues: CASSFPGGGGQPQHF.

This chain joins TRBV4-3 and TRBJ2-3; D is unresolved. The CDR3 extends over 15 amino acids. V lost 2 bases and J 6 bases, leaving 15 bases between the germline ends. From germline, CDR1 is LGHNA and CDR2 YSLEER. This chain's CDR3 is CASSQRWSAQDTQYF. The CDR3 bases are TGCGCCAGCAGCCAACGGTGGTCAGCCCAGGATACGCAGTATTTT.

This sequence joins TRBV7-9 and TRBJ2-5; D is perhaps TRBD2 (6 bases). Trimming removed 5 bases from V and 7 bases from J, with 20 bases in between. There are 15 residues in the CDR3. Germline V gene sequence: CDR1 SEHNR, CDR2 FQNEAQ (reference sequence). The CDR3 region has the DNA TGTGCCAGCAGCCCCCTGGGAGGACTCGGGGGGACCCAGTACTTC. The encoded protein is CASSPLGGLGGTQYF.

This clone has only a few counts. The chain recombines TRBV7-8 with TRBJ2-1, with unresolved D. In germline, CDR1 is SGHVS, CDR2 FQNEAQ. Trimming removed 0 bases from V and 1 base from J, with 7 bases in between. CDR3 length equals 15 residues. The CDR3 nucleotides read TGTGCCAGCAGCTTAGCGGGAATATCCTACAATGAGCAGTTCTTC. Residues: CASSLAGISYNEQFF.

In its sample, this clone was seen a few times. CDR3 DNA: TGCAGCGTTGGACAGTCGCCTCTTCAGCCCCAGCATTTT. Translated, it gives CSVGQSPLQPQHF. The genes are TRBV29-1 and TRBJ1-5, with D perhaps matching TRBD1 (5 bases). Deletions cut 4 bases from V and 6 bases from J, with 13 bases between. This CDR3 is built from 13 residues. CDR1 is SQVTM and CDR2 is ANQGSEA in the germline V gene.

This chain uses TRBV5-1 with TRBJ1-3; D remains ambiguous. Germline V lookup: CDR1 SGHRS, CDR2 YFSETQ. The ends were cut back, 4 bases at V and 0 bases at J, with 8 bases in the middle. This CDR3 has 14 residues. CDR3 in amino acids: CASSRASSGNTIYF. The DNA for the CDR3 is TGCGCCAGCAGCCGGGCTTCCTCTGGAAACACCATATATTTT.

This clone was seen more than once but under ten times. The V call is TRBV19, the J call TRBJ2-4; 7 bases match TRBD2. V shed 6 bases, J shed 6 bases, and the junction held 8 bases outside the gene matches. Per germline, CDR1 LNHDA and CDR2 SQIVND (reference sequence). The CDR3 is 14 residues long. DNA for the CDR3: TGTGCCAGTAGCCCAGCCGGGAGGCTAAACATTCAGTACTTC. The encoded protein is CASSPAGRLNIQYF.

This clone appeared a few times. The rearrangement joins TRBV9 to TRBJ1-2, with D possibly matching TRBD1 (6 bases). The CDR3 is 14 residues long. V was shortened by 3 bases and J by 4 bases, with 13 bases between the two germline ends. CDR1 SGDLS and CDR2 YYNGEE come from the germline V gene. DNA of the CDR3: TGTGCCAGCAGCGCCCAAACAGGGAGCTATGGCTACACCTTC. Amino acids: CASSAQTGSYGYTF. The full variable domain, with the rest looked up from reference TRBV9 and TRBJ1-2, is DSGVTQTPKHLITATGQRVTLRCSPRSGDLSVYWYQQSLDQGLQFLIQYYNGEERAKGNILERFSAQQFPDLHSELNLSSLELGDSALYFCASSAQTGSYGYTFGSGTRLTVV.

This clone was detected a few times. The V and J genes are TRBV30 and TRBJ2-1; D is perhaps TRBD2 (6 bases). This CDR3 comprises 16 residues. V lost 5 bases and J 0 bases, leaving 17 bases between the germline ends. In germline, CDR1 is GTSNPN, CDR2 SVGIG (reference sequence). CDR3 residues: CAWGRQRAGSYNEQFF. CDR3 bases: TGTGCCTGGGGCCGTCAGCGGGCAGGCTCCTACAATGAGCAGTTCTTC.

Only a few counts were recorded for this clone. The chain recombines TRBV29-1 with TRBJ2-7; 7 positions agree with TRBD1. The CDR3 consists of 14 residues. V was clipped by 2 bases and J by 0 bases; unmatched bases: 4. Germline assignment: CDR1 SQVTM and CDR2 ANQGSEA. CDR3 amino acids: CSVEPTGRSYEQYF. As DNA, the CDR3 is TGCAGCGTTGAACCGACAGGGCGCTCCTACGAGCAGTACTTC.

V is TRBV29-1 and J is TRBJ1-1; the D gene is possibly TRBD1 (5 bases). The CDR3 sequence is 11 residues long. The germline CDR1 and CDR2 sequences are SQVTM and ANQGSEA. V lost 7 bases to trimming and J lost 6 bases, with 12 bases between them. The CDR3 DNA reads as TGCAGCGCAGGTCAGGGCTCTGAAGCTTTCTTT. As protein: CSAGQGSEAFF.